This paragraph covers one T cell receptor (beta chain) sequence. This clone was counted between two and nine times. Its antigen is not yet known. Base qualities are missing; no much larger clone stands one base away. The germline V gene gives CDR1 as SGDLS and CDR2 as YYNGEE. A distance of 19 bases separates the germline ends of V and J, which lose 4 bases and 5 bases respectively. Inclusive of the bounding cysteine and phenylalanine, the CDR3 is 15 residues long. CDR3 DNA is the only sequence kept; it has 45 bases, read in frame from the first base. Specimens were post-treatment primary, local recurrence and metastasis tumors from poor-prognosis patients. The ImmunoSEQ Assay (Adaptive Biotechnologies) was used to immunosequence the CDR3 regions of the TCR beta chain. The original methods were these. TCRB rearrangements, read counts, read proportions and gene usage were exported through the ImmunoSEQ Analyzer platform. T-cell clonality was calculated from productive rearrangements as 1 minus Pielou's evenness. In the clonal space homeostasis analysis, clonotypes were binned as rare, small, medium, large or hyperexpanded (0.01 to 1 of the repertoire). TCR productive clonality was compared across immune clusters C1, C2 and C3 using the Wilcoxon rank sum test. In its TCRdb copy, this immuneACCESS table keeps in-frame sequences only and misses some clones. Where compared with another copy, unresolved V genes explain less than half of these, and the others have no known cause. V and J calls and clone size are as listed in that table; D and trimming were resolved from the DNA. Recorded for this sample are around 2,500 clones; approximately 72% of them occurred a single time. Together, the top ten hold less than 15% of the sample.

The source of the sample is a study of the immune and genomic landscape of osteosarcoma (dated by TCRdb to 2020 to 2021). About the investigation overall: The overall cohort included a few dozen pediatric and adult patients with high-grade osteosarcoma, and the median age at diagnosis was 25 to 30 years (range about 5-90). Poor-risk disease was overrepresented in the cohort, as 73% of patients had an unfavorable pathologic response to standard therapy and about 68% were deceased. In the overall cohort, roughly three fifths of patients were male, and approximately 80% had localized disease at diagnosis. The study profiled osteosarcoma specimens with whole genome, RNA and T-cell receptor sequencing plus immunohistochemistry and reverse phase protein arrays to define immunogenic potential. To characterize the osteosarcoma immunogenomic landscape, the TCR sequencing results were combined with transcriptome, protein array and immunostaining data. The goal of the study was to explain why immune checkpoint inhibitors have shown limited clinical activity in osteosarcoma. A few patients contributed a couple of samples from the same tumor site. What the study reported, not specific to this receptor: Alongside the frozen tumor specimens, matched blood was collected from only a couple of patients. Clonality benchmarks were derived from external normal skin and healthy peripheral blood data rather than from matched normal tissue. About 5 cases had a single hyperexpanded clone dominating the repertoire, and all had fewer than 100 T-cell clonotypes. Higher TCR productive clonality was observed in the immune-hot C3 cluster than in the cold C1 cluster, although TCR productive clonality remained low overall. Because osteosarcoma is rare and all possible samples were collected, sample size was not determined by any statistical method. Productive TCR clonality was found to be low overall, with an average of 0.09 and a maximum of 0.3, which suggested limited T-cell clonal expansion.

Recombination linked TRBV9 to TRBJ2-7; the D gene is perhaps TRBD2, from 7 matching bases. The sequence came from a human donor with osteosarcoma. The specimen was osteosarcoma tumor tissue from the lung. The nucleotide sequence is TGTGCCAGCAGCCTTGGAGGGGGGGCTGGGAACGAGCAGTACTTC. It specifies CASSLGGGAGNEQYF. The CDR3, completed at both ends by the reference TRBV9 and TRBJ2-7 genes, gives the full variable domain DSGVTQTPKHLITATGQRVTLRCSPRSGDLSVYWYQQSLDQGLQFLIQYYNGEERAKGNILERFSAQQFPDLHSELNLSSLELGDSALYFCASSLGGGAGNEQYFGPGTRLTVT.